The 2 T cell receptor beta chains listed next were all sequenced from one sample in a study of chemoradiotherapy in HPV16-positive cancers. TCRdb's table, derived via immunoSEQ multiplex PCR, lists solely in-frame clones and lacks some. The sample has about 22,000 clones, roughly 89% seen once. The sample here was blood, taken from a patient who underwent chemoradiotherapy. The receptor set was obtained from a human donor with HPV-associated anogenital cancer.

The CDR3 DNA sequence: TGTGCCAGCAGTGATCGAGGAGTAACCACAGATACGCAGTATTTT. This encodes CASSDRGVTTDTQYF. The chain combines TRBV2 with TRBJ2-3; no clear D. The germline V gene has CDR1 SNHLY and CDR2 FYNNEI. This CDR3 is 15 amino acids long. V was pared by 3 bases and J by 2 bases, with 12 bases between.

The CDR3 DNA reads TGTGCCAGCTCACCAGAGAAATACTACACCTTC. Protein product: CASSPEKYYTF. The V call is TRBV18, the J call TRBJ1-2; D is uncertain. V shed 2 bases and J shed 10 bases, with 8 bases lying between them. The CDR3 runs 11 residues. Germline CDR1 reads KGHSH; CDR2 reads LQKENI.